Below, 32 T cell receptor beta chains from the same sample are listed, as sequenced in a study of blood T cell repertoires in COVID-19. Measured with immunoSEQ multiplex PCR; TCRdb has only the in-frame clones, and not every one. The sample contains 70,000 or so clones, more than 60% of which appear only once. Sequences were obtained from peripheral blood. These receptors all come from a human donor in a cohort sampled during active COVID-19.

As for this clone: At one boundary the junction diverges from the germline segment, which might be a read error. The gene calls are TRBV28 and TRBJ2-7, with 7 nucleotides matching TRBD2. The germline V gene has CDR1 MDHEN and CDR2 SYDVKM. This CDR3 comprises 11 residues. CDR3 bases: TGTGCCAGCAGTGGAATCGGGACTAACGGCTTC. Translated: CASSGIGTNGF.

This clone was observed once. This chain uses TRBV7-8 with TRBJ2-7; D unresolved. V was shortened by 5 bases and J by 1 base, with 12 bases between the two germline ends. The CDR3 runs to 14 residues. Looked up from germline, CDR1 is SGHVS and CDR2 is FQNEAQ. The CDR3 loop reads CASSQARVSYEQYF. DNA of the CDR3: TGTGCCAGCAGCCAAGCACGGGTATCCTACGAGCAGTACTTC.

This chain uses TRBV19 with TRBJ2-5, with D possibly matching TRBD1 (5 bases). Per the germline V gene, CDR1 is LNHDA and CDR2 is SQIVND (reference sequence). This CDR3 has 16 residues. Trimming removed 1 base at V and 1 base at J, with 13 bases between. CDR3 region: CASSIVTGQGQETQYF. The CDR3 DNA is TGTGCCAGTAGTATAGTAACCGGCCAGGGCCAAGAGACCCAGTACTTC.

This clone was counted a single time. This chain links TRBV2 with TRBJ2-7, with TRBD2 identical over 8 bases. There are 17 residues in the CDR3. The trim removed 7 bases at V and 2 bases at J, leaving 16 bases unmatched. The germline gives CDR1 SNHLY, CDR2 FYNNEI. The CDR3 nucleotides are TGTGCCAGCACCCCCCGGGGGGGGCTACCAGTGCCCTACGAGCAGTACTTC. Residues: CASTPRGGLPVPYEQYF.

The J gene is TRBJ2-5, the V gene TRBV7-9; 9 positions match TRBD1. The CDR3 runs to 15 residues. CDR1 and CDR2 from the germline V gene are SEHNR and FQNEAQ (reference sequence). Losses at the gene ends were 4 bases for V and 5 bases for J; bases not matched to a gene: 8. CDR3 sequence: CASSWPGQGVETQYF. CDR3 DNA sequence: TGTGCCAGCAGCTGGCCGGGACAGGGAGTCGAGACCCAGTACTTC. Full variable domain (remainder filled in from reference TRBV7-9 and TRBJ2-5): DTGVSQNPRHKITKRGQNVTFRCDPISEHNRLYWYRQTLGQGPEFLTYFQNEAQLEKSRLLSDRFSAERPKGSFSTLEIQRTEQGDSAMYLCASSWPGQGVETQYFGPGTRLLVL.

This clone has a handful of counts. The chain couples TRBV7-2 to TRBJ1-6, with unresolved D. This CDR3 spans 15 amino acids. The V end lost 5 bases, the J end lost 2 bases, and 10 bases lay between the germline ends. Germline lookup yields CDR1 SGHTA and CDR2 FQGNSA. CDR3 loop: CASSERMTYNSPLHF. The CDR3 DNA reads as TGTGCCAGCAGCGAGAGGATGACCTATAATTCACCCCTCCACTTT.

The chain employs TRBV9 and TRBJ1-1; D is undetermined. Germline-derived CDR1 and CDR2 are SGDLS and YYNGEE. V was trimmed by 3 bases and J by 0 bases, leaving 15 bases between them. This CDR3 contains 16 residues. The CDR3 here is CASSGAKAEMNTEAFF. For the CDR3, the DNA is TGTGCCAGCAGCGGGGCCAAAGCGGAGATGAACACTGAAGCTTTCTTT. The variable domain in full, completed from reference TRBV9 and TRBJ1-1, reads DSGVTQTPKHLITATGQRVTLRCSPRSGDLSVYWYQQSLDQGLQFLIQYYNGEERAKGNILERFSAQQFPDLHSELNLSSLELGDSALYFCASSGAKAEMNTEAFFGQGTRLTVV.

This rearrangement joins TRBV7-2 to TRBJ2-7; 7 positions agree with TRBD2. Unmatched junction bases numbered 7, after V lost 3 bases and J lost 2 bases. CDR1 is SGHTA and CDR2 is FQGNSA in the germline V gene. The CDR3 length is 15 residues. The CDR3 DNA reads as TGTGCCAGCAGCTTGGGAGGGACGGGGCCCTACGAGCAGTACTTC. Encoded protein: CASSLGGTGPYEQYF. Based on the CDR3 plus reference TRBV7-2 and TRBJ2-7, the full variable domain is GAGVSQSPSNKVTEKGKDVELRCDPISGHTALYWYRQSLGQGLEFLIYFQGNSAPDKSGLPSDRFSAERTGGSVSTLTIQRTQQEDSAVYLCASSLGGTGPYEQYFGPGTRLTVT.

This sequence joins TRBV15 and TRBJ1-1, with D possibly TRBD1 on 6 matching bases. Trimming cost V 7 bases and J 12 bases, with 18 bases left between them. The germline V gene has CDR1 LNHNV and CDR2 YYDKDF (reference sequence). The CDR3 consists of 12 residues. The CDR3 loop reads CATKKETGRTFF. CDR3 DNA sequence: TGTGCCACCAAAAAAGAAACAGGGCGCACTTTCTTT.

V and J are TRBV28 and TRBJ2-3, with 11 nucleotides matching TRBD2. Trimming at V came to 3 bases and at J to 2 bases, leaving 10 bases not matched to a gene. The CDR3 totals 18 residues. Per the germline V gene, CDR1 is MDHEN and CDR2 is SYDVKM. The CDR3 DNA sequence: TGTGCCAGCAGTTTCGCCGGGACTAGCGGATTACTCACAGATACGCAGTATTTT. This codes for CASSFAGTSGLLTDTQYF.

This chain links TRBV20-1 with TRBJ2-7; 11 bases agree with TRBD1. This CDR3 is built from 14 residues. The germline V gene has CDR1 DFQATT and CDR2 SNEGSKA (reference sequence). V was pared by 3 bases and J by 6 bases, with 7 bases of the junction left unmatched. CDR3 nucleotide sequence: TGCAGTGCTAGTTGGGACAGGGGGACTGGCGAGCAGTACTTC. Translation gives CSASWDRGTGEQYF.

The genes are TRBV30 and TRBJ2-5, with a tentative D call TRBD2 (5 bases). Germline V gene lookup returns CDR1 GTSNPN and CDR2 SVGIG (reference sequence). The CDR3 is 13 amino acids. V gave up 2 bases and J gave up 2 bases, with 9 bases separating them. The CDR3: CAWSQDLQETQYF. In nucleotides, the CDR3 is TGTGCCTGGAGTCAGGACTTACAAGAGACCCAGTACTTC.

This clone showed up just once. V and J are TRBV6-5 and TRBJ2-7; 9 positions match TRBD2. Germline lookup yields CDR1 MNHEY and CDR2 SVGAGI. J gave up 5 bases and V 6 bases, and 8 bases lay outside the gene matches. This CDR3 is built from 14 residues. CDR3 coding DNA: TGTGCCAGCAGGGAGCGGGGGGCCGTCCACGAGCAGTACTTC. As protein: CASRERGAVHEQYF.

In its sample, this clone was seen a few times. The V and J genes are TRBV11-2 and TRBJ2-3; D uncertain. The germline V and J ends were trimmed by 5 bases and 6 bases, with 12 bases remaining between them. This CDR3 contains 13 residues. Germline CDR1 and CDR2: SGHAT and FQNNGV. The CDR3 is CASSLWSGDTQYF. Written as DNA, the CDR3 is TGTGCCAGCAGCCTCTGGAGTGGGGATACGCAGTATTTT.

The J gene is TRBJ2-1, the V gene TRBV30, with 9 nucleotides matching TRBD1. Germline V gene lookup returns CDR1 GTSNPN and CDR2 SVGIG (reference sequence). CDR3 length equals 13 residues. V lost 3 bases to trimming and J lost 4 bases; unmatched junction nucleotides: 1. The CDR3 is CAWRQGAYNEQFF. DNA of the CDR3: TGTGCCTGGAGACAGGGGGCGTACAATGAGCAGTTCTTC.

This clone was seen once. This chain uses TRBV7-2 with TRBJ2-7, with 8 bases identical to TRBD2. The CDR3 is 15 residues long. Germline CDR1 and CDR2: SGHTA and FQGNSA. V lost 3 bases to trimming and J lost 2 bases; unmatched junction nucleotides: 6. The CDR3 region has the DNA TGTGCCAGCAGCTTCCTAGCGGGTACCGCCTACGAGCAGTACTTC. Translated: CASSFLAGTAYEQYF.

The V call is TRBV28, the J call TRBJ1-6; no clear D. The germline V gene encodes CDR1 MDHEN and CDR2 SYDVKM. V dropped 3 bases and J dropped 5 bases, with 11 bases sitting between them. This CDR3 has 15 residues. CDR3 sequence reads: CASSFRQANNSPLHF. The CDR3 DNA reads TGTGCCAGCAGTTTTAGGCAGGCGAATAATTCACCCCTCCACTTT.

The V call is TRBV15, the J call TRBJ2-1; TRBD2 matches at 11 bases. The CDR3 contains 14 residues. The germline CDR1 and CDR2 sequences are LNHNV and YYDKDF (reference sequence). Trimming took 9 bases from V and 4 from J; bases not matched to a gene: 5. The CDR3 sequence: CATISGGAYNEQFF. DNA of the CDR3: TGTGCCACTATTAGCGGGGGGGCTTACAATGAGCAGTTCTTC.

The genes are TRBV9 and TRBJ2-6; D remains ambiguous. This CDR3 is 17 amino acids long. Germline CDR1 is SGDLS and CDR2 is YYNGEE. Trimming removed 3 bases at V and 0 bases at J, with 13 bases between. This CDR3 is CASSEASRYSGANVLTF. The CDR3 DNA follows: TGTGCCAGCAGCGAAGCATCTCGATACTCTGGGGCCAACGTCCTGACTTTC.

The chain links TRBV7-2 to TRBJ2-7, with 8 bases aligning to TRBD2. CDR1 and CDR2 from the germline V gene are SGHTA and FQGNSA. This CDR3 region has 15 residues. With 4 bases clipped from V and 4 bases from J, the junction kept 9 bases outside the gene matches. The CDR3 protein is CASSSTSGPGYEQYF. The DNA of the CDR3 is TGTGCCAGCAGCTCTACTAGCGGCCCAGGTTACGAGCAGTACTTC.

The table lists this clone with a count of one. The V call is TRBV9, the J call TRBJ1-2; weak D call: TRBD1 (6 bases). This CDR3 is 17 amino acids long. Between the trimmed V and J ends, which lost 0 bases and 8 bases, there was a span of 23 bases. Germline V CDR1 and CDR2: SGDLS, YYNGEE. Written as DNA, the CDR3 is TGTGCCAGCAGCGTAGGGGTGTCGGGACAAGTTATGGGAGGCTACACCTTC. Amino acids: CASSVGVSGQVMGGYTF.

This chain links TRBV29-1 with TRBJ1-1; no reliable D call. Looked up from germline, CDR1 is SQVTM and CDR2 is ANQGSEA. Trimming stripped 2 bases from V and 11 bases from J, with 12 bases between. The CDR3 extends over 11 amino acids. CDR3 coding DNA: TGCAGCGTTGAAATGGGGAGTCGGGCTTTCTTT. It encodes CSVEMGSRAFF.

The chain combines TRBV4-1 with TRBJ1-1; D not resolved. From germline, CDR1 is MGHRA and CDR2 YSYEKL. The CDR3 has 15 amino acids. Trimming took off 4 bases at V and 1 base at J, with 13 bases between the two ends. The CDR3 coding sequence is TGCGCCAGCAGCCGGTATTGGAGGGAGAACACTGAAGCTTTCTTT. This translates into CASSRYWRENTEAFF.

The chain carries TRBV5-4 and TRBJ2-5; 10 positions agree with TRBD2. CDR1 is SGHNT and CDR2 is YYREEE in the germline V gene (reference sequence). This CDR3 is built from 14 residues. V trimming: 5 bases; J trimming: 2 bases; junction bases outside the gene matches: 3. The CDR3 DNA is TGTGCCAGCAGTGGAGCGGGGGGGCAAGAGACCCAGTACTTC. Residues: CASSGAGGQETQYF.

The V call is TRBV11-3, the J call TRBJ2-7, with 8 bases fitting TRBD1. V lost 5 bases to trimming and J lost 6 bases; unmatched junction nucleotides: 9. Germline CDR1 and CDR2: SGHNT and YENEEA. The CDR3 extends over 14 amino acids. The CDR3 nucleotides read TGTGCCAGCAGCCCCCAGGGGGCAGTCGGCGAGCAGTACTTC. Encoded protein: CASSPQGAVGEQYF.

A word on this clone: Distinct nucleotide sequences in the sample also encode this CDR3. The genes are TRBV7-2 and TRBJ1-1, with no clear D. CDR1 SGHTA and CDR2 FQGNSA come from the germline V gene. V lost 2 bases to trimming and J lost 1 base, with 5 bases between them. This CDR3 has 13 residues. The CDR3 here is CASSLTENTEAFF. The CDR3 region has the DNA TGTGCCAGCAGCTTAACAGAGAACACTGAAGCTTTCTTT.

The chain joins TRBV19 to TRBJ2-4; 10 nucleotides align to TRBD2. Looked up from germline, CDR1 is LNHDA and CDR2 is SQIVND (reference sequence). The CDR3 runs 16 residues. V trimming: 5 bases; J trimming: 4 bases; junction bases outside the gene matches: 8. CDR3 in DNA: TGTGCCAGTAGTCATCTAGCGGGGGTAGCTAAAAACATTCAGTACTTC. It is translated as CASSHLAGVAKNIQYF.

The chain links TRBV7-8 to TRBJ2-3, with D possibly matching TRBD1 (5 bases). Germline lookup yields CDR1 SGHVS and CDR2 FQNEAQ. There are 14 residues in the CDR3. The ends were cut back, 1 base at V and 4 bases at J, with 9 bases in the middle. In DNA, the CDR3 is TGTGCCAGCAGCTTAGGGGGCCCGGCAGATACGCAGTATTTT. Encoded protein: CASSLGGPADTQYF.

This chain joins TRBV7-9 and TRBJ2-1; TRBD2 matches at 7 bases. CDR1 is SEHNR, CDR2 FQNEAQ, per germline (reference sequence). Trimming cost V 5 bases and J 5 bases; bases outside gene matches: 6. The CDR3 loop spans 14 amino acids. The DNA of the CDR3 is TGTGCCAGCAGCGACGGACTAGGAGACAATGAGCAGTTCTTC. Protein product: CASSDGLGDNEQFF.

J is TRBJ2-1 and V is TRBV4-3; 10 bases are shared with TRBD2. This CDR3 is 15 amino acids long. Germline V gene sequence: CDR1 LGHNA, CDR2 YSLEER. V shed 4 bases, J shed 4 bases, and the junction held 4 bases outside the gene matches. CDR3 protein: CASSPGLAVYNEQFF. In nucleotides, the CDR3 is TGCGCCAGCAGCCCTGGACTAGCGGTATACAATGAGCAGTTCTTC.

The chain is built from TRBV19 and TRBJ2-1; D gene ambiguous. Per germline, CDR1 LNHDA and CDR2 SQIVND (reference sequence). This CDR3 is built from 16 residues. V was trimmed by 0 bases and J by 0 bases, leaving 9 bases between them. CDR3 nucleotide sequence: TGTGCCAGTAGTATAGATGACCGGAGCTCCTACAATGAGCAGTTCTTC. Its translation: CASSIDDRSSYNEQFF.

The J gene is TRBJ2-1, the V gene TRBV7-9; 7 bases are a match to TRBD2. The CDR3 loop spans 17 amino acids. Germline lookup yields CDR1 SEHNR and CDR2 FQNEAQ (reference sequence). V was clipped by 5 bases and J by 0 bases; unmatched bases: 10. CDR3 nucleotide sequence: TGTGCCAGCAGCGGCCGCGGGGGATCGAGCTCCTACAATGAGCAGTTCTTC. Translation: CASSGRGGSSSYNEQFF.